The T cell receptor beta chain described here comes from a study of CD8 T cells in ankylosing spondylitis. The authors made TCR beta libraries by quantitative 5'-RACE with molecular barcodes. In TCRdb, the 5' RACE reads were re-called with MiXCR into one record per CDR3 protein. The sample has roughly 670,000 distinct CDR3 sequences; 15% to 20% are singletons. This clonotype is a singleton in its sample. The target antigen is unknown. Study-level findings and limits: Matched ankylosing spondylitis synovial fluid reportedly contained a significantly enriched population of disease-linked clones. A motif of fewer than ten highly homologous TCR beta variants was seen as apparently characteristic of ankylosing spondylitis blood. Clones linked to disease, bearing a CD8+ phenotype, were relatively rare in peripheral blood. Some of the motif variants had earlier been found in reactive arthritis patients' fluid and blood.

This clonotype was sampled from a male donor with ankylosing spondylitis. The sample consisted of blood, either unsorted or a sorted T cell fraction (not recorded which).

The CDR3: CASSSGPWDTGELFF. As DNA, the CDR3 is TGTGCCAGCAGCAGCGGACCCTGGGACACCGGGGAGCTGTTTTTT. V is TRBV7-3 and J is TRBJ2-2; D might be TRBD2 (5 bases). The CDR3 covers 15 residues. The V gene lost 5 bases and the J gene lost 3 bases, with 13 bases spanning the gap. Germline values: CDR1 SGHTA, CDR2 FQGTGA.